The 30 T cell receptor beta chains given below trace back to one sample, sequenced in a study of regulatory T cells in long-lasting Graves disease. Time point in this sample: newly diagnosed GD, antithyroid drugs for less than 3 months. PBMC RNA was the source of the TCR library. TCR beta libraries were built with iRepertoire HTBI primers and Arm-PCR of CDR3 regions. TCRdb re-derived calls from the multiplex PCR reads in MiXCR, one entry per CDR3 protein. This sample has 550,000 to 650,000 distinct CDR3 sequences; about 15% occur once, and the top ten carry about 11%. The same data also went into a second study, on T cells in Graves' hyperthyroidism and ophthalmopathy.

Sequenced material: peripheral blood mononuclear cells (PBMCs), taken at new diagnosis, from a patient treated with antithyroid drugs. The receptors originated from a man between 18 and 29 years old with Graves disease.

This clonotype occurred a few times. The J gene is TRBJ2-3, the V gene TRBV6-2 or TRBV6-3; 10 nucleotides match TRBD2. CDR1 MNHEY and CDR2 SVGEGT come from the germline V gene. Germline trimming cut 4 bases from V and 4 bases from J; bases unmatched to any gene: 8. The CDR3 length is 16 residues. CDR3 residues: CASSFRPSGSADTQYF. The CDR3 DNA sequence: TGTGCCAGCAGTTTTCGTCCTAGCGGGAGTGCAGATACGCAGTATTTT.

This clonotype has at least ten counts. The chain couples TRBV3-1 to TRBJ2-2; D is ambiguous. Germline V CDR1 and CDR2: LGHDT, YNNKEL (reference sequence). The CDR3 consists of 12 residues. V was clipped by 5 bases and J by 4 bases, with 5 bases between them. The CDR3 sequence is CASSFVTGELFF. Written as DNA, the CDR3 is TGTGCCAGCAGCTTCGTCACCGGGGAGCTGTTTTTT. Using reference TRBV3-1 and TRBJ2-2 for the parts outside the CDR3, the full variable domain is DTAVSQTPKYLVTQMGNDKSIKCEQNLGHDTMYWYKQDSKKFLKIMFSYNNKELIINETVPNRFSPKSPDKAHLNLHINSLELGDSAVYFCASSFVTGELFFGEGSRLTVL.

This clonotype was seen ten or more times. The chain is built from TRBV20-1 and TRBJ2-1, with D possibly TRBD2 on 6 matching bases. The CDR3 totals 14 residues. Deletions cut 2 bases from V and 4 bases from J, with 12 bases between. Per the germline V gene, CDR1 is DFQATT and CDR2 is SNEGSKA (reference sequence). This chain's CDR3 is CSARSGGLYNEQFF. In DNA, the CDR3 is TGCAGTGCTAGATCCGGCGGACTATACAATGAGCAGTTCTTC.

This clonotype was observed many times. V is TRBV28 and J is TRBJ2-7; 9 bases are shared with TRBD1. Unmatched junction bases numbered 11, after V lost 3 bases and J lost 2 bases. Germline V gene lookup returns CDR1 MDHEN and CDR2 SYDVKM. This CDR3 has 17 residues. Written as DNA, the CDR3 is TGTGCCAGCAGTTTGGGAGGGTTCGGGACAGGGACCTACGAGCAGTACTTC. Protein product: CASSLGGFGTGTYEQYF.

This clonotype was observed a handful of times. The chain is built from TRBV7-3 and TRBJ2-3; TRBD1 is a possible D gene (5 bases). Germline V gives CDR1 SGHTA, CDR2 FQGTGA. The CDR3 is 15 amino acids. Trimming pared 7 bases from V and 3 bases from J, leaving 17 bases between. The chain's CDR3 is CASNEFGQGTDTQYF. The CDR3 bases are TGTGCCAGCAATGAATTCGGCCAGGGAACAGATACGCAGTATTTT. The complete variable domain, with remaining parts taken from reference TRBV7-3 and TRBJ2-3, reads GAGVSQTPSNKVTEKGKYVELRCDPISGHTALYWYRQSLGQGPEFLIYFQGTGAADDSGLPNDRFFAVRPEGSVSTLKIQRTERGDSAVYLCASNEFGQGTDTQYFGPGTRLTVL.

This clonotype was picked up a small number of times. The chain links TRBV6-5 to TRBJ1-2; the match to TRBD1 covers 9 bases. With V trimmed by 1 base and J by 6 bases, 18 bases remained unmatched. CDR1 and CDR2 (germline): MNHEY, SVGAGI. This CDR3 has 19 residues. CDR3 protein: CASSYFNWVRGQGMHGYTF. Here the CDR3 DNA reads TGTGCCAGCAGTTACTTTAATTGGGTTAGGGGACAGGGAATGCATGGCTACACCTTC.

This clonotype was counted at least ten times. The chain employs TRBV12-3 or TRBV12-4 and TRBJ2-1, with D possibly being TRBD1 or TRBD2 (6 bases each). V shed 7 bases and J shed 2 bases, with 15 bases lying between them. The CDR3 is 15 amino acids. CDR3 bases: TGTGCCAGCATAATAGGGGGAGGCACCTACAATGAGCAGTTCTTC. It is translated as CASIIGGGTYNEQFF.

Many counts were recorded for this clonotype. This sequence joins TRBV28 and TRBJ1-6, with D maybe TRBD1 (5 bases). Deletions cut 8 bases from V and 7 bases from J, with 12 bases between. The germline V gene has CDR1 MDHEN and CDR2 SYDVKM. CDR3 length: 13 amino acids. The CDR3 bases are TGTGCCAGCCCGGGGACGGCAAATTCACCCCTCCACTTT. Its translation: CASPGTANSPLHF.

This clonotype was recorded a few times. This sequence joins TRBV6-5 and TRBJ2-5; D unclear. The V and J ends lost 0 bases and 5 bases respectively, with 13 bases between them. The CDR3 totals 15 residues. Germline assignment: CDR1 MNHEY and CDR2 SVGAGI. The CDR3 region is CASSYSYGPSETQYF. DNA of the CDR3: TGTGCCAGCAGTTACTCGTACGGACCCTCGGAGACCCAGTACTTC.

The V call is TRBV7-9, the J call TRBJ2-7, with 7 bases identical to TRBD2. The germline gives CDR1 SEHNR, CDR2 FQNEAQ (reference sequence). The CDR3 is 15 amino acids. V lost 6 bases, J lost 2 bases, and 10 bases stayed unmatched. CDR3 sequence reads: CASRGLLASAYEQYF. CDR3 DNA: TGTGCCAGCAGGGGACTACTAGCGAGTGCCTACGAGCAGTACTTC.

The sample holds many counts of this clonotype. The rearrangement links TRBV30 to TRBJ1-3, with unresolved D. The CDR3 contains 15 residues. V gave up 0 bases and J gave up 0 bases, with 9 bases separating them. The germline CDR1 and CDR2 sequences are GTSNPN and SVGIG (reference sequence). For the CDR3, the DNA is TGTGCCTGGAGTGTACGCATCTCCTCTGGAAACACCATATATTTT. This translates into CAWSVRISSGNTIYF.

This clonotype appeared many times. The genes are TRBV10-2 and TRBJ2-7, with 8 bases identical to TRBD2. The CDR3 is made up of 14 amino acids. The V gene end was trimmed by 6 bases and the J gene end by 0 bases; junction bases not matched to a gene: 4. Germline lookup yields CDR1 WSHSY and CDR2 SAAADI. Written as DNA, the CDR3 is TGCGCCAGCAGGGCAAGCGGGAGCTCCTACGAGCAGTACTTC. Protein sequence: CASRASGSSYEQYF.

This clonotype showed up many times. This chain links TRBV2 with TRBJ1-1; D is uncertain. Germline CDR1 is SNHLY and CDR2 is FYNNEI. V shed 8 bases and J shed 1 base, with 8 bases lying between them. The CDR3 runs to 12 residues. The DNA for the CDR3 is TGTGCCAGCCATGTTTGGAACACTGAAGCTTTCTTT. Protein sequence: CASHVWNTEAFF.

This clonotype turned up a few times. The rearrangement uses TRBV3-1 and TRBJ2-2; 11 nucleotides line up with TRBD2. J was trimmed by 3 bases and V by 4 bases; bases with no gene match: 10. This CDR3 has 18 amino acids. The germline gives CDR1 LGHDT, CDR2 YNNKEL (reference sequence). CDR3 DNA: TGTGCCAGCAGCCCTACCTCACTAGCGGGGGATTACACCGGGGAGCTGTTTTTT. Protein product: CASSPTSLAGDYTGELFF.

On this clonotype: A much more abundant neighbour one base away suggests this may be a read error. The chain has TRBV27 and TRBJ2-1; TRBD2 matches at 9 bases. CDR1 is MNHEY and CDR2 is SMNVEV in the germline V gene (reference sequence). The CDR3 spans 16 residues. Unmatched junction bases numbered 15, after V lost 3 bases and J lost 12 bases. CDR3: CASSFIAGLALDGQFF. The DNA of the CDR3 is TGTGCCAGCAGTTTTATAGCGGGACTAGCTCTGGATGGGCAGTTCTTC.

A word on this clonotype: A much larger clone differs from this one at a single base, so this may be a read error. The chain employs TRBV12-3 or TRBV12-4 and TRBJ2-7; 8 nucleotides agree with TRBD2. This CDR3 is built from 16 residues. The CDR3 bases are TGTGCCAGCAGCCCTCCGCGGGGGGACTACTCCTACGAGCTGTACTTC. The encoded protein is CASSPPRGDYSYELYF.

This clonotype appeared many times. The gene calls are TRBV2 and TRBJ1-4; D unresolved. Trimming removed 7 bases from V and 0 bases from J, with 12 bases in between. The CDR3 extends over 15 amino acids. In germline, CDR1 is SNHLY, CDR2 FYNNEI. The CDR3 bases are TGTGCCAGCACGTTATCCGGGGCAACTAATGAAAAACTGTTTTTT. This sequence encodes CASTLSGATNEKLFF.

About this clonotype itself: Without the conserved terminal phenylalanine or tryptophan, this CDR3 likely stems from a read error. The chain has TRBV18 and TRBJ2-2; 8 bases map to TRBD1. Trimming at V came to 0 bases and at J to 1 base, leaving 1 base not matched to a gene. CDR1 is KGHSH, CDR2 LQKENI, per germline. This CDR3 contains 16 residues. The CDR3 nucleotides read TGTGCCAGCTCACCACCCGGGACAGGGAACACCGGGGAGCTGTTTCCT. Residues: CASSPPGTGNTGELFP.

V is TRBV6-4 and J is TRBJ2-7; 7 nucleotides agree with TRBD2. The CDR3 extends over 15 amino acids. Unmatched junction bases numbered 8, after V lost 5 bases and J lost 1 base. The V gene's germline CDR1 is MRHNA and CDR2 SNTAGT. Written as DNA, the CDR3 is TGTGCCAGCAGTTACAGTTACGGGAGGTCCTACGAGCAGTACTTC. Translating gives CASSYSYGRSYEQYF.

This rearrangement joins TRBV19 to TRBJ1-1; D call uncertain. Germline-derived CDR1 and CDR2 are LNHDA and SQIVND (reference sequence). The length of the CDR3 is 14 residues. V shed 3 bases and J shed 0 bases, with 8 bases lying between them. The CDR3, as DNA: TGTGCCAGTAGTATGTGGTTGGTGAACACTGAAGCTTTCTTT. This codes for CASSMWLVNTEAFF.

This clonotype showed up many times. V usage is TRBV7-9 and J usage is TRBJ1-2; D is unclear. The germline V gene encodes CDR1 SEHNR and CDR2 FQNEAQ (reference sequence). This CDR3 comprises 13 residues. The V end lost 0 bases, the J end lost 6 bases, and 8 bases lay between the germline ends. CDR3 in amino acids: CASSLAGKNGYTF. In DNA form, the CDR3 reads TGTGCCAGCAGCTTAGCCGGGAAAAATGGCTACACCTTC. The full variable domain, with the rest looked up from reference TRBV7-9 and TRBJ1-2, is DTGVSQNPRHKITKRGQNVTFRCDPISEHNRLYWYRQTLGQGPEFLTYFQNEAQLEKSRLLSDRFSAERPKGSFSTLEIQRTEQGDSAMYLCASSLAGKNGYTFGSGTRLTVV.

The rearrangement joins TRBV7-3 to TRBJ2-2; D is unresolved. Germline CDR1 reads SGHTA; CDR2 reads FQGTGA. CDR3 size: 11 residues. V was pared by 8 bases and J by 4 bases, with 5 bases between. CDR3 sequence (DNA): TGTGCCAGCGGAAGCACCGGGGAGCTGTTTTTT. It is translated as CASGSTGELFF.

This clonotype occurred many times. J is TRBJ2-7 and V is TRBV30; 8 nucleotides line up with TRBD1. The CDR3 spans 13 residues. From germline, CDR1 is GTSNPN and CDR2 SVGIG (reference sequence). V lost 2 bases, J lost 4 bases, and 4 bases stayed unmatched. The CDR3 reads CAWSYGQGYEQYF. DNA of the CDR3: TGTGCCTGGAGTTACGGACAGGGATACGAGCAGTACTTC.

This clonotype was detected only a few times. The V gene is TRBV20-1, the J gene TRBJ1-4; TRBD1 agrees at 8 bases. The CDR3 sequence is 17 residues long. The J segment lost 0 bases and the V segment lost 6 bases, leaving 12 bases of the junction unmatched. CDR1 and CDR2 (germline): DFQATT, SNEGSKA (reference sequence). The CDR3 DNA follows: TGCAGTGCCGAACCGAGACAGGGGTTAGCAACTAATGAAAAACTGTTTTTT. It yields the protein CSAEPRQGLATNEKLFF.

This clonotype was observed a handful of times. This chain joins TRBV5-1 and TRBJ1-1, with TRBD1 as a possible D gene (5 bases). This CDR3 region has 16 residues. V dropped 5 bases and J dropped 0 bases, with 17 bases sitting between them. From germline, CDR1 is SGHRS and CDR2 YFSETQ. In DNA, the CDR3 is TGCGCCAGCAGTCCCTACGTGGGGGAGGTGAACACTGAAGCTTTCTTT. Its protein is CASSPYVGEVNTEAFF. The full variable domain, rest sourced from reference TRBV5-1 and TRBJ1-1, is KAGVTQTPRYLIKTRGQQVTLSCSPISGHRSVSWYQQTPGQGLQFLFEYFSETQRNKGNFPGRFSGRQFSNSRSEMNVSTLELGDSALYLCASSPYVGEVNTEAFFGQGTRLTVV.

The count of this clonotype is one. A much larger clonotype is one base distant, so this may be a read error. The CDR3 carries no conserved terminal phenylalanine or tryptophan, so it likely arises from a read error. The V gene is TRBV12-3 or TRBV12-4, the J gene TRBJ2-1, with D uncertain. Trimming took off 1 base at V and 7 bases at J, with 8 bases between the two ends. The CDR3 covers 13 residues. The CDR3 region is CASSLGPRNEQFL. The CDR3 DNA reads TGTGCCAGCAGTTTAGGTCCCCGGAATGAGCAGTTCCTC.

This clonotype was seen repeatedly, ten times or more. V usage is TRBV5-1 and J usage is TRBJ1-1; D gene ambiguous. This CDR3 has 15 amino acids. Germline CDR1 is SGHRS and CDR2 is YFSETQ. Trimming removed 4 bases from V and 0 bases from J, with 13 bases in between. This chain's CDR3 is CASSAGRSMNTEAFF. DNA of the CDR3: TGCGCCAGCAGCGCCGGACGGAGCATGAACACTGAAGCTTTCTTT. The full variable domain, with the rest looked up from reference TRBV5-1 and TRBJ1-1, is KAGVTQTPRYLIKTRGQQVTLSCSPISGHRSVSWYQQTPGQGLQFLFEYFSETQRNKGNFPGRFSGRQFSNSRSEMNVSTLELGDSALYLCASSAGRSMNTEAFFGQGTRLTVV.

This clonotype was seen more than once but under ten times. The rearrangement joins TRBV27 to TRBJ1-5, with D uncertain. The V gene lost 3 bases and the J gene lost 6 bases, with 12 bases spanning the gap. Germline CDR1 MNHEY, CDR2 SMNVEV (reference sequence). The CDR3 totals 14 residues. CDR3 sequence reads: CASSFALGSQPQHF. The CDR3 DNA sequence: TGTGCCAGCAGTTTCGCGCTGGGCAGTCAGCCCCAGCATTTT.

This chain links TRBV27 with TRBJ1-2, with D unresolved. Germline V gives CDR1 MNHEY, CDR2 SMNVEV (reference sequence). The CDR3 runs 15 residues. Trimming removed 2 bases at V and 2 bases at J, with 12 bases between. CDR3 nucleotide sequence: TGTGCCAGCAGTTTAGGGAGAAGTTTAAACTATGGCTACACCTTC. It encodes CASSLGRSLNYGYTF.

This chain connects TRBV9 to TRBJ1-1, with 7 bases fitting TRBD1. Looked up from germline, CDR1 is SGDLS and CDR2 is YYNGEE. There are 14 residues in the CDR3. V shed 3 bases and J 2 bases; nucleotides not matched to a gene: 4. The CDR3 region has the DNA TGTGCCAGCAGCGCCAGACAGGGTAACACTGAAGCTTTCTTT. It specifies CASSARQGNTEAFF. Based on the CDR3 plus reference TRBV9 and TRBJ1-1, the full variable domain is DSGVTQTPKHLITATGQRVTLRCSPRSGDLSVYWYQQSLDQGLQFLIQYYNGEERAKGNILERFSAQQFPDLHSELNLSSLELGDSALYFCASSARQGNTEAFFGQGTRLTVV.